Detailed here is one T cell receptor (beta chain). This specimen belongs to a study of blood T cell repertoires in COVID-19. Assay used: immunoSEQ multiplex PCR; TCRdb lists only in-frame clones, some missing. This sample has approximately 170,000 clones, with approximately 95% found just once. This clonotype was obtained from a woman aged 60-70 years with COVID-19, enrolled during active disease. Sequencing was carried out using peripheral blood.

DNA for the CDR3: TGCAGCGTTGCGAGCGGTGGCAATCAGCCCCAGCATTTT. Translating gives CSVASGGNQPQHF. This sequence joins TRBV29-1 and TRBJ1-5; D uncertain. Germline V gene data show CDR1 as SQVTM and CDR2 as ANQGSEA. CDR3 size: 13 residues. V was clipped by 4 bases and J by 2 bases, with 9 bases between them.